The rows below give T cell receptor beta chains drawn from one sample of a study of blood T cell repertoires in COVID-19. The table came from immunoSEQ multiplex PCR; TCRdb's copy has only in-frame clones and leaves some out. This table has around 700,000 clones, more than 80% appearing once. The sequenced sample was peripheral blood. The receptors shown here come from a woman under 30 with acute or convalescent COVID-19. Both conserved end residues are part of each CDR3. D genes are given only for firm matches. Not every row has a clone size; where given, it reads once, few, many or a size class.

V gene: TRBV2
CDR3 length: 12
D gene: TRBD1
clone size: NA
J gene: TRBJ2-4
CDR3 DNA: TGTGCCACCACAGGGGGAAAGAACATTCAGTACTTC
CDR3 protein: CATTGGKNIQYF

V gene: TRBV18
CDR3 length: 13
D gene: TRBD2
clone size: NA
J gene: TRBJ2-7
CDR3 DNA: TGTGCCAGCTCACCACTAGCGGGGGACTCCACCTTCTTC
CDR3 protein: CASSPLAGDSTFF

V gene: TRBV10-3
CDR3 length: 15
D gene: NA
clone size: NA
J gene: TRBJ1-6
CDR3 DNA: TGTGCCATCAGTGAGTCTCTAGTGGAGAATTCACCCCTCCACTTT
CDR3 protein: CAISESLVENSPLHF

V gene: TRBV9
CDR3 length: 15
D gene: NA
clone size: NA
J gene: TRBJ2-2
CDR3 DNA: TGTGCCAGCAGCGTATTCGCAGGGGAGCCCGGGGAGCTGTTTTTT
CDR3 protein: CASSVFAGEPGELFF

V gene: TRBV6-5
CDR3 length: 13
D gene: NA
clone size: once
J gene: TRBJ2-5
CDR3 DNA: TGTGCCAGCAGTTACTCCGGCCAAGAGACCCAGTACTTC
CDR3 protein: CASSYSGQETQYF

V gene: TRBV4-3
CDR3 length: 17
D gene: TRBD1
clone size: NA
J gene: TRBJ2-1
CDR3 DNA: TGCGCCAGCAGCCAAGATTGGGACAGACTTGAACTCAATGAGCAGTTCTTC
CDR3 protein: CASSQDWDRLELNEQFF

V gene: TRBV5-1
CDR3 length: 14
D gene: TRBD1
clone size: NA
J gene: TRBJ1-1
CDR3 DNA: TGCGCCAGCAGCTCTCCGGGACAGGGAGCTGAAGCTTTCTTT
CDR3 protein: CASSSPGQGAEAFF

V gene: TRBV10-2
CDR3 length: 15
D gene: NA
clone size: NA
J gene: TRBJ1-1
CDR3 DNA: TGCGCCAGCAGTGAAGGGAACAGGGCGAACACTGAAGCTTTCTTT
CDR3 protein: CASSEGNRANTEAFF

V gene: TRBV5-1
CDR3 length: 16
D gene: NA
clone size: once
J gene: TRBJ2-3
CDR3 DNA: TGCGCCAGCAGGTCAGGGACTTACTCTAGCACAGATACGCAGTATTTT
CDR3 protein: CASRSGTYSSTDTQYF

V gene: TRBV5-1
CDR3 length: 14
D gene: NA
clone size: NA
J gene: TRBJ1-6
CDR3 DNA: TGCGCCAGCAGCTTGTTGGGGCACAATTCACCCCTCCACTTT
CDR3 protein: CASSLLGHNSPLHF

V gene: TRBV6-5
CDR3 length: 15
D gene: NA
clone size: NA
J gene: TRBJ2-2
CDR3 DNA: TGTGCCAGCAGTTACTCGCGGACAGCCACCGGGGAGCTGTTTTTT
CDR3 protein: CASSYSRTATGELFF

V gene: TRBV19
CDR3 length: 14
D gene: NA
clone size: NA
J gene: TRBJ2-2
CDR3 DNA: TGTGCCAGTAGTATAGTGTCCGGGTCCGGGGAGCTGTTTTTT
CDR3 protein: CASSIVSGSGELFF

V gene: TRBV19
CDR3 length: 17
D gene: TRBD1
clone size: NA
J gene: TRBJ2-7
CDR3 DNA: TGTGCCAGTAGCCTGCGGAACAACAGGGGTGTCTATTACGAGCAGTACTTC
CDR3 protein: CASSLRNNRGVYYEQYF

V gene: TRBV28
CDR3 length: 14
D gene: NA
clone size: once
J gene: TRBJ2-7
CDR3 DNA: TGTGCCAGCAGTTATGGAGGGTACCTCTACGAGCAGTACTTC
CDR3 protein: CASSYGGYLYEQYF

V gene: TRBV30
CDR3 length: 10
D gene: NA
clone size: NA
J gene: TRBJ1-2
CDR3 DNA: TGTGCCTTTCGTAGGCGGGGCTACACCTTC
CDR3 protein: CAFRRRGYTF

V gene: TRBV27
CDR3 length: 13
D gene: NA
clone size: NA
J gene: TRBJ1-2
CDR3 DNA: TGTGCCAGCACCCAAGGAGGGAACTATGGCTACACCTTC
CDR3 protein: CASTQGGNYGYTF